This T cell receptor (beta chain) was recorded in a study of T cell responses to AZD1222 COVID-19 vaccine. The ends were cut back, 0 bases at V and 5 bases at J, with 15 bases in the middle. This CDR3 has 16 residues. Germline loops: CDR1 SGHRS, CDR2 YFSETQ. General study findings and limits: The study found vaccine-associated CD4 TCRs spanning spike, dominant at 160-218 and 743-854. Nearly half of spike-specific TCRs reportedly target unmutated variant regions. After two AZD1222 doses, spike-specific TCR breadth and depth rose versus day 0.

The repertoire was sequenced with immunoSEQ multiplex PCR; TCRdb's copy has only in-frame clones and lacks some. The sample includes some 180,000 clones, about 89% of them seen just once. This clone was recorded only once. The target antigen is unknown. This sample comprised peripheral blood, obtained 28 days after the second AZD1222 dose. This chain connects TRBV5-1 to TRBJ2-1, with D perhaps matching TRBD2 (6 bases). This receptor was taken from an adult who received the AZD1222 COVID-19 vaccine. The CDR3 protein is CASSLGGGGTDNEQFF. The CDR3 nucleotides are TGCGCCAGCAGCTTGGGGGGAGGAGGGACGGACAATGAGCAGTTCTTC.